These 26 T cell receptor beta chains were sequenced from one sample in a study of cytotoxic CD8 clonotypes in ibrutinib-treated CLL listed by TCRdb under 2021. To prepare the library, the immunoSEQ multiplex PCR assay was applied. Sourced from immuneACCESS, this table was stored by TCRdb with only in-frame sequences that have V and J called. A share of the clones is absent; for the studies checked, an unresolved V gene accounts for under half, and the remainder has no known explanation. The sample table contains about 140,000 clones; only one count was recorded for 80% of them. About 7.6% of the sample rests with the top ten. The sample consisted of PBMCs, taken after 36 months of ibrutinib treatment. The receptors originated from a human donor with chronic lymphocytic leukemia.

The chain carries TRBV28 and TRBJ1-5; D not certain. The CDR3 sequence is 12 residues long. Germline V CDR1 and CDR2: MDHEN, SYDVKM. Trimming removed 5 bases at V and 1 base at J, with 3 bases between. The CDR3 DNA follows: TGTGCCAGCAGTCGCAGCAATCAGCCCCAGCATTTT. Its protein is CASSRSNQPQHF.

The chain uses TRBV7-9 and TRBJ2-2; unclear D gene. The germline gives CDR1 SEHNR, CDR2 FQNEAQ (reference sequence). Trimming removed 8 bases from V and 5 bases from J, with 9 bases in between. The CDR3 runs 12 residues. In DNA form, the CDR3 reads TGTGCCAGCGATGAAGGTACCGGGGAGCTGTTTTTT. Translation: CASDEGTGELFF.

The J gene is TRBJ2-3, the V gene TRBV30; 13 bases agree with TRBD2. J was trimmed by 8 bases and V by 6 bases; bases with no gene match: 8. CDR1 and CDR2 (germline): GTSNPN, SVGIG (reference sequence). The CDR3 is 14 residues long. The CDR3 nucleotides are TGTGCCTGTGTTACTAGCGGGGGGGCTGGTACGCAGTATTTT. It translates to CACVTSGGAGTQYF.

This chain links TRBV5-4 with TRBJ2-1; no clear D gene. Looked up from germline, CDR1 is SGHNT and CDR2 is YYREEE (reference sequence). Between the trimmed V and J ends, which lost 0 bases and 10 bases, there was a span of 14 bases. The CDR3 is 14 amino acids. The CDR3 sequence is CASSLAGLQWEQFF. The CDR3 nucleotides read TGTGCCAGCAGCTTGGCCGGGTTGCAATGGGAGCAGTTCTTC.

This chain joins TRBV5-1 and TRBJ2-2, with a tentative D call TRBD1 (6 bases). The ends were cut back, 4 bases at V and 4 bases at J, with 8 bases in the middle. Germline CDR1 SGHRS, CDR2 YFSETQ. The CDR3 is made up of 13 amino acids. Here the CDR3 reads CASSTDSTGELFF. DNA of the CDR3: TGCGCCAGCAGCACGGACAGCACCGGGGAGCTGTTTTTT.

The chain combines TRBV10-3 with TRBJ1-2, with TRBD1 matching over 12 bases. The CDR3 extends over 18 amino acids. V lost 3 bases and J lost 3; bases outside the gene matches: 11. Per the germline V gene, CDR1 is ENHRY and CDR2 is SYGVKD. Written as DNA, the CDR3 is TGTGCCATCAGTGAATGGGGGACAGGGGGCGCCTGGGACTATGGCTACACCTTC. Residues: CAISEWGTGGAWDYGYTF.

The chain uses TRBV6-1 and TRBJ2-1; TRBD1 is a possible D gene (6 bases). Germline CDR1 and CDR2: MNHNS and SASEGT. The CDR3 extends over 15 amino acids. V was pared by 5 bases and J by 0 bases, with 11 bases between. The CDR3, as DNA: TGTGCCAGCAGTATCGGGACACTCTCCTACAATGAGCAGTTCTTC. This gives the protein CASSIGTLSYNEQFF.

The V gene is TRBV5-1, the J gene TRBJ2-5; D is ambiguous. The CDR3 is 16 residues long. The V and J ends lost 0 bases and 0 bases respectively, with 12 bases between them. CDR1 SGHRS and CDR2 YFSETQ come from the germline V gene. The CDR3 protein is CASSLDGNQYQETQYF. Written as DNA, the CDR3 is TGCGCCAGCAGCTTGGACGGCAATCAGTACCAAGAGACCCAGTACTTC.

The genes are TRBV7-9 and TRBJ2-5; 10 positions agree with TRBD2. V lost 5 bases and J lost 3; bases outside the gene matches: 3. This CDR3 spans 14 amino acids. Looked up from germline, CDR1 is SEHNR and CDR2 is FQNEAQ (reference sequence). CDR3 amino acids: CASSPGLAEETQYF. CDR3 DNA: TGTGCCAGCAGCCCCGGACTAGCGGAAGAGACCCAGTACTTC.

The rearrangement uses TRBV2 and TRBJ2-3, with a tentative D call TRBD2 (5 bases). V was pared by 8 bases and J by 5 bases, with 29 bases between. The CDR3 runs 18 residues. Germline CDR1 and CDR2: SNHLY and FYNNEI. The CDR3 is CASYPQPSGTAAVDTQYF. CDR3 DNA sequence: TGTGCCAGCTACCCACAACCAAGCGGTACAGCCGCTGTAGATACGCAGTATTTT.

In this sample, this clone turned up once. The gene calls are TRBV11-3 and TRBJ2-1, with 7 bases that match TRBD2. Trimming cost V 0 bases and J 3 bases; bases outside gene matches: 14. Germline-derived CDR1 and CDR2 are SGHNT and YENEEA. The CDR3 totals 19 residues. In nucleotides, the CDR3 is TGTGCCAGCAGCTTAGATCACGGTGGGGCGGGAGCCTTCTACAATGAGCAGTTCTTC. It codes for CASSLDHGGAGAFYNEQFF.

J is TRBJ2-5 and V is TRBV28, with D possibly TRBD2 on 6 matching bases. This CDR3 is 15 amino acids long. Per the germline V gene, CDR1 is MDHEN and CDR2 is SYDVKM. The V end was cut by 3 bases, the J end by 10 bases, with 21 bases between. Here the CDR3 reads CASSLPSGTPPDQYF. CDR3 coding DNA: TGTGCCAGCAGTTTGCCCTCCGGGACTCCCCCAGACCAGTACTTC.

V gene TRBV18 combines with J gene TRBJ1-1; unclear D gene. CDR1 is KGHSH and CDR2 is LQKENI in the germline V gene. This CDR3 has 14 amino acids. Deletions cut 1 base from V and 3 bases from J, with 9 bases between. The CDR3 reads CASSPRVADTEAFF. The CDR3 nucleotides are TGTGCCAGCTCACCACGGGTGGCGGACACTGAAGCTTTCTTT.

The chain couples TRBV2 to TRBJ1-1, with 9 bases matching TRBD1. CDR1 and CDR2 from the germline V gene are SNHLY and FYNNEI. This CDR3 spans 16 amino acids. V gave up 6 bases and J gave up 2 bases; unmatched junction bases: 10. The CDR3 reads CASRPGQGLLNTEAFF. CDR3 nucleotide sequence: TGTGCCAGCAGGCCGGGACAGGGTCTTTTAAACACTGAAGCTTTCTTT.

In its sample, this clone was seen once. This sequence joins TRBV30 and TRBJ2-3; D is unclear. This CDR3 region has 13 residues. Germline V gene data show CDR1 as GTSNPN and CDR2 as SVGIG (reference sequence). The V and J ends lost 1 base and 1 base respectively, with 6 bases between them. The DNA of the CDR3 is TGTGCCTGGAGTGCCTCGGGCACAGATACGCAGTATTTT. Amino acids: CAWSASGTDTQYF. Full variable domain (remainder filled in from reference TRBV30 and TRBJ2-3): SQTIHQWPATLVQPVGSPLSLECTVEGTSNPNLYWYRQAAGRGLQLLFYSVGIGQISSEVPQNLSASRPQDRQFILSSKKLLLSDSGFYLCAWSASGTDTQYFGPGTRLTVL.

The chain links TRBV11-1 to TRBJ2-3; D possibly corresponds to TRBD2 (6 bases). The CDR3 is 15 amino acids. Deletions cut 0 bases from V and 2 bases from J, with 9 bases between. CDR1 and CDR2 (germline): SGHAT, FQDESV (reference sequence). The CDR3 nucleotides read TGTGCCAGCAGCTTAGCCTCGGGGGTCACAGATACGCAGTATTTT. Protein product: CASSLASGVTDTQYF. The variable domain in full, completed from reference TRBV11-1 and TRBJ2-3, reads EAEVAQSPRYKITEKSQAVAFWCDPISGHATLYWYRQILGQGPELLVQFQDESVVDDSQLPKDRFSAERLKGVDSTLKIQPAELGDSAMYLCASSLASGVTDTQYFGPGTRLTVL.

The chain is built from TRBV19 and TRBJ1-6, with 7 positions matching TRBD1. Germline values: CDR1 LNHDA, CDR2 SQIVND (reference sequence). The V gene end was trimmed by 2 bases and the J gene end by 10 bases; junction bases not matched to a gene: 5. This CDR3 spans 14 amino acids. This CDR3 reads CASSIKGQKSPLHF. In nucleotides, the CDR3 is TGTGCCAGTAGTATAAAGGGACAGAAGTCACCCCTCCACTTT.

The chain employs TRBV7-8 and TRBJ1-5; no reliable D call. V lost 3 bases and J 2 bases, leaving 11 bases between the germline ends. The CDR3 is 15 residues long. Germline loops: CDR1 SGHVS, CDR2 FQNEAQ. CDR3 amino acids: CASSFSRERNQPQHF. The CDR3 nucleotides are TGTGCCAGCAGCTTCAGTAGGGAACGCAATCAGCCCCAGCATTTT.

The chain is built from TRBV6-5 and TRBJ2-7; no clear D. Deletions cut 0 bases from V and 4 bases from J, with 7 bases between. Per the germline V gene, CDR1 is MNHEY and CDR2 is SVGAGI. The CDR3 sequence is 13 residues long. For the CDR3, the DNA is TGTGCCAGCAGTTACTCTGGCTGGTACGAGCAGTACTTC. It encodes CASSYSGWYEQYF.

The J gene is TRBJ1-1, the V gene TRBV14, with 9 bases that match TRBD1. With 3 bases clipped from V and 1 base from J, the junction kept 6 bases outside the gene matches. The CDR3 runs 16 residues. Germline assignment: CDR1 SGHDN and CDR2 FVKESK. The CDR3 loop is CASSHHGQGKNTEAFF. The CDR3 DNA sequence: TGTGCCAGCAGCCACCACGGACAGGGGAAGAACACTGAAGCTTTCTTT.

The rearrangement joins TRBV28 to TRBJ2-7, with 9 nucleotides matching TRBD1. The trim removed 6 bases at V and 5 bases at J, leaving 8 bases unmatched. Germline V lookup: CDR1 MDHEN, CDR2 SYDVKM. This CDR3 comprises 14 residues. The CDR3 nucleotides are TGTGCCAGCAGGGCGGGACAGGGAGGCCACGAGCAGTACTTC. It is translated as CASRAGQGGHEQYF. The full variable domain, completed using reference TRBV28 and TRBJ2-7, is DVKVTQSSRYLVKRTGEKVFLECVQDMDHENMFWYRQDPGLGLRLIYFSYDVKMKEKGDIPEGYSVSREKKERFSLILESASTNQTSMYLCASRAGQGGHEQYFGPGTRLTVT.

The chain uses TRBV4-1 and TRBJ1-5, with TRBD1 matching 8 bases. The germline V gene has CDR1 MGHRA and CDR2 YSYEKL. Germline trimming cut 4 bases from V and 6 bases from J; bases unmatched to any gene: 5. This CDR3 comprises 14 residues. CDR3 residues: CASSPGQGVQPQHF. The CDR3 nucleotides read TGCGCCAGCAGCCCCGGACAGGGTGTTCAGCCCCAGCATTTT.

This clone was picked up one time. The J gene is TRBJ2-7, the V gene TRBV29-1; maybe TRBD2 (6 bases). The CDR3 covers 13 residues. Deletions cut 6 bases from V and 3 bases from J, with 15 bases between. Germline V gives CDR1 SQVTM, CDR2 ANQGSEA. CDR3 sequence reads: CSVGSDSGYEQYF. CDR3 nucleotides: TGCAGCGTGGGGAGTGATAGCGGCTACGAGCAGTACTTC.

The V call is TRBV27, the J call TRBJ2-6; a possible D gene is TRBD2 (5 bases). CDR3 length: 15 amino acids. Germline CDR1 and CDR2: MNHEY and SMNVEV (reference sequence). The ends were cut back, 6 bases at V and 0 bases at J, with 9 bases in the middle. The CDR3 DNA is TGTGCCAGCAGCCCACGGGGCTCTGGGGCCAACGTCCTGACTTTC. This translates into CASSPRGSGANVLTF.

This clone has just a few counts. The genes are TRBV5-6 and TRBJ2-7; TRBD1 matches at 9 bases. CDR1 and CDR2 (germline): SGHDT, YYEEEE. The length of the CDR3 is 14 residues. V trimming: 3 bases; J trimming: 5 bases; junction bases outside the gene matches: 6. CDR3 loop: CASSSGTGFDEQYF. The CDR3 coding sequence is TGTGCCAGCAGCTCCGGGACAGGGTTTGACGAGCAGTACTTC. Drawing the rest from reference TRBV5-6 and TRBJ2-7, the complete variable domain is DAGVTQSPTHLIKTRGQQVTLRCSPKSGHDTVSWYQQALGQGPQFIFQYYEEEERQRGNFPDRFSGHQFPNYSSELNVNALLLGDSALYLCASSSGTGFDEQYFGPGTRLTVT.

This chain links TRBV9 with TRBJ1-2; D gene unclear. Per the germline V gene, CDR1 is SGDLS and CDR2 is YYNGEE. The CDR3 runs to 14 residues. Trimming stripped 4 bases from V and 4 bases from J, with 14 bases between. This chain's CDR3 is CASSPRHSSYGYTF. In nucleotides, the CDR3 is TGTGCCAGCAGCCCCCGTCACAGTTCCTATGGCTACACCTTC.